This T cell receptor beta chain was obtained from a study of HIV-infected patients and healthy controls. Study conclusions and caveats: With just sixteen HIV-infected individuals processed, the findings' generality was considered strongly limited. Eight alpha and eight beta V genes differed significantly in mean usage between HIV-infected patients and controls. Apparent post-therapy Gini recovery among HIV-infected patients was not reproduced with size-matched repertoires.

Whole blood was used without fractionation, so all unsorted peripheral T cells were included. The CDR3 has 13 amino acids. Germline CDR1 SGHTA, CDR2 FQGNSA. cDNA was made from about 480 ng RNA using alpha and beta constant primers. Separate chain-specific third strand synthesis with multiplexing indices produced the alpha and beta libraries. TCRdb passed the 5' RACE reads through MiXCR, listing each CDR3 protein once. The sample holds nearly 25,000 distinct CDR3 sequences, roughly 7.9% seen once. This clonotype came up many times. Its antigen is unknown. At one end the junction does not follow the germline gene, possibly because of a read error.

V and J are TRBV7-2 and TRBJ2-7, with D possibly called TRBD1 or TRBD2 (5 bases each). Material for sequencing was blood. This clonotype was sampled from an adult in good health. The CDR3 here is CASSLRAGDSGLF. The CDR3 region has the DNA TGTGCCAGCAGCTTACGGGCCGGTGACTCGGGGCTCTTC. Full variable domain (missing parts from reference TRBV7-2 and TRBJ2-7): GAGVSQSPSNKVTEKGKDVELRCDPISGHTALYWYRQSLGQGLEFLIYFQGNSAPDKSGLPSDRFSAERTGGSVSTLTIQRTQQEDSAVYLCASSLRAGDSGLFGPGTRLTVT.